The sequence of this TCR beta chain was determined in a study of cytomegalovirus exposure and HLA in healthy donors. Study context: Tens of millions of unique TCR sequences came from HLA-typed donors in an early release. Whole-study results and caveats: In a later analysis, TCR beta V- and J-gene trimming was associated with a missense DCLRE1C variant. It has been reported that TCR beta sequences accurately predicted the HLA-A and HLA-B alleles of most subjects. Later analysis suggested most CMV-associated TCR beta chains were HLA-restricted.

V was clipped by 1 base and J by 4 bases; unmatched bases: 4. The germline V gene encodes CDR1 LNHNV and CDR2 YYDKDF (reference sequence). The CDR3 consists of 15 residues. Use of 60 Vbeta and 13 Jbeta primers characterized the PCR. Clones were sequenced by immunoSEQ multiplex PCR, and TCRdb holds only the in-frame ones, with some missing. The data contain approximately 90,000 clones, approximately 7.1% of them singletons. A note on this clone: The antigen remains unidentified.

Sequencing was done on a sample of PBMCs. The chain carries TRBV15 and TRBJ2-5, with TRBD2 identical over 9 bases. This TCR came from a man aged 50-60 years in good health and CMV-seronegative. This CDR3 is CATSRGGGATETQYF. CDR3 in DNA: TGTGCCACCAGCAGAGGCGGGGGGGCCACAGAGACCCAGTACTTC.